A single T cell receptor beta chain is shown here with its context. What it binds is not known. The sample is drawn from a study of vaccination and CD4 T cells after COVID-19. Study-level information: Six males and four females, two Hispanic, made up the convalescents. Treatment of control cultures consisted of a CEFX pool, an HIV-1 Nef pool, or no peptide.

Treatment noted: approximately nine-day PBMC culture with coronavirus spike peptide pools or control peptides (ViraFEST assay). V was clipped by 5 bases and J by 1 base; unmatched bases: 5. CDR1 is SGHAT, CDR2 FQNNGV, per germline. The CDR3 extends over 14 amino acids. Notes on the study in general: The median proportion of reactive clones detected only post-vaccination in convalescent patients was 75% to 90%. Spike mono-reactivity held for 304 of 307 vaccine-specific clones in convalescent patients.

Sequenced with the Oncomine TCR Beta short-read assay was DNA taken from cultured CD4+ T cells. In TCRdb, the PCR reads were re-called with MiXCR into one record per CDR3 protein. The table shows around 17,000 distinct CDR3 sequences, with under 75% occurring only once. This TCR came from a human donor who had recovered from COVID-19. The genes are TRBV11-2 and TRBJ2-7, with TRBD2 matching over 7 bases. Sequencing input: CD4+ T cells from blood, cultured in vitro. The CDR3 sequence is CASSPWGGSYEQYF. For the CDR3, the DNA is TGTGCCAGCAGCCCTTGGGGGGGATCCTACGAGCAGTACTTC.